This entry lists 13 T cell receptor beta chains sequenced from one sample in a study of blood T cell repertoires in COVID-19. Using immunoSEQ multiplex PCR, the repertoire was profiled, and TCRdb retains in-frame clones only, with some absent. This sample carries 30,000 to 40,000 clones, 70% to 80% of them seen once, and the ten largest clones take roughly a third. Source material: peripheral blood. These receptors came from an elderly man with acute or convalescent COVID-19.

The chain joins TRBV6-2 or TRBV6-3 to TRBJ2-7; 8 nucleotides line up with TRBD2. Germline CDR1 is MNHEY and CDR2 is SVGEGT. V was clipped by 4 bases and J by 6 bases; unmatched bases: 8. The CDR3 covers 14 residues. CDR3 in DNA: TGTGCCAGCAGTTTAGGCGGGAGGATGGTCGAGCAGTACTTC. It encodes CASSLGGRMVEQYF.

The rearrangement uses TRBV28 and TRBJ1-6; D unclear. The V and J ends lost 8 bases and 9 bases respectively, with 17 bases between them. The CDR3 is made up of 14 amino acids. CDR1 MDHEN and CDR2 SYDVKM come from the germline V gene. The CDR3 reads CASGPVNLASPLHF. DNA of the CDR3: TGTGCCAGCGGTCCCGTTAATTTGGCTTCACCCCTCCACTTT.

Points on this clone: The junction departs from germline at one end; a sequencing error may be responsible. The chain combines TRBV7-7 with TRBJ2-3; 13 bases match TRBD2. Germline CDR1 reads SSHAT; CDR2 reads FNYEAQ (reference sequence). The CDR3 is made up of 17 amino acids. Written as DNA, the CDR3 is TGTGCTAGCAACTCCTTGACTAGCGGGAGGTTATCGGATACGCAGTATTTT. Translated, it gives CASNSLTSGRLSDTQYF.

J is TRBJ1-6 and V is TRBV18; TRBD1 matches at 9 bases. Germline trimming cut 6 bases from V and 8 bases from J; bases unmatched to any gene: 11. The CDR3 is made up of 16 amino acids. Germline V gene data show CDR1 as KGHSH and CDR2 as LQKENI. The CDR3: CASSRTGGRLDSPLHF. The CDR3 DNA reads as TGTGCCAGCTCTCGCACAGGGGGCAGGTTGGATTCACCCCTCCACTTT.

The V gene is TRBV7-3, the J gene TRBJ2-2; 8 bases are shared with TRBD1. Germline CDR1 reads SGHTA; CDR2 reads FQGTGA. The junction had 9 bases not matched to a gene; V was cut back by 2 bases and J by 4 bases. CDR3 length: 17 residues. CDR3 DNA: TGTGCCAGCAGCTTAGGCAGGGGGCTCGATGGCACCGGGGAGCTGTTTTTT. Amino acid sequence: CASSLGRGLDGTGELFF.

This clone was picked up a small number of times. The CDR3 spells CASSVEGDRAGGGYTF. CDR3 sequence (DNA): TGTGCCAGCAGCGTAGAGGGAGACAGGGCAGGAGGTGGCTACACCTTC. The V call is TRBV9, the J call TRBJ1-2; the match to TRBD1 covers 7 bases. The CDR3 totals 16 residues. With 0 bases clipped from V and 7 bases from J, the junction kept 12 bases outside the gene matches. From germline, CDR1 is SGDLS and CDR2 YYNGEE.

The chain recombines TRBV7-9 with TRBJ2-7, with 8 bases fitting TRBD2. Germline CDR1 SEHNR, CDR2 FQNEAQ (reference sequence). There are 14 residues in the CDR3. Trimming took 0 bases from V and 3 from J; bases not matched to a gene: 1. The CDR3 loop reads CASSLASGVYEQYF. CDR3 coding DNA: TGTGCCAGCAGCTTAGCTAGCGGGGTCTACGAGCAGTACTTC.

This chain connects TRBV7-2 to TRBJ1-1, with D possibly TRBD1 on 5 matching bases. The CDR3 totals 13 residues. Trimming took 1 base from V and 9 from J, leaving 12 bases between them. The germline V gene encodes CDR1 SGHTA and CDR2 FQGNSA. CDR3 coding DNA: TGTGCCAGCAGCTTAGATGGGGCTATGAAAGCTTTCTTT. It codes for CASSLDGAMKAFF. The full variable domain, rest sourced from reference TRBV7-2 and TRBJ1-1, is GAGVSQSPSNKVTEKGKDVELRCDPISGHTALYWYRQSLGQGLEFLIYFQGNSAPDKSGLPSDRFSAERTGGSVSTLTIQRTQQEDSAVYLCASSLDGAMKAFFGQGTRLTVV.

This clone was seen ten or more times. The CDR3 DNA is TGTGCCAGCAGCGACCCTGGACTAGCGGGAGGTAGCACAGATACGCAGTATTTT. Its protein product is CASSDPGLAGGSTDTQYF. This chain joins TRBV7-9 and TRBJ2-3; 14 bases map to TRBD2. The CDR3 sequence is 18 residues long. V dropped 5 bases and J dropped 0; count of bases not matched to a gene: 7. Germline CDR1 reads SEHNR; CDR2 reads FQNEAQ (reference sequence).

The chain is built from TRBV2 and TRBJ1-3; 7 positions match TRBD1. With 7 bases clipped from V and 4 bases from J, the junction kept 10 bases outside the gene matches. The CDR3 consists of 15 residues. Looked up from germline, CDR1 is SNHLY and CDR2 is FYNNEI. DNA of the CDR3: TGTGCCAGCACTAGAGAGGGGGCTTTAGGAAACACCATATATTTT. Amino acids: CASTREGALGNTIYF.

This clone was seen just once. The chain has TRBV2 and TRBJ2-2, with 8 bases aligning to TRBD2. V gave up 8 bases and J gave up 1 base; unmatched junction bases: 6. Germline loops: CDR1 SNHLY, CDR2 FYNNEI. There are 15 residues in the CDR3. CDR3 residues: CASQQTSGNTGELFF. CDR3 DNA: TGTGCCAGCCAACAAACTAGCGGGAACACCGGGGAGCTGTTTTTT.

The rearrangement joins TRBV4-2 to TRBJ2-7; 11 bases map to TRBD1. The CDR3 is 18 residues long. CDR1 is LGHNA and CDR2 is YNFKEQ in the germline V gene. With 0 bases clipped from V and 7 bases from J, the junction kept 14 bases outside the gene matches. CDR3 in amino acids: CASSQEDRGRLAGKEQYF. The CDR3 nucleotides are TGTGCCAGCAGCCAAGAGGACAGGGGGCGGCTAGCGGGTAAAGAGCAGTACTTC.

V gene TRBV7-2 combines with J gene TRBJ2-1; the match to TRBD2 covers 8 bases. Germline CDR1 and CDR2: SGHTA and FQGNSA. Trimming cost V 5 bases and J 8 bases; bases outside gene matches: 8. The CDR3 runs 14 residues. DNA of the CDR3: TGTGCCAGCAGCGTAAGCGGGGGTAAGGATGAGCAGTTCTTC. Its translation is CASSVSGGKDEQFF.